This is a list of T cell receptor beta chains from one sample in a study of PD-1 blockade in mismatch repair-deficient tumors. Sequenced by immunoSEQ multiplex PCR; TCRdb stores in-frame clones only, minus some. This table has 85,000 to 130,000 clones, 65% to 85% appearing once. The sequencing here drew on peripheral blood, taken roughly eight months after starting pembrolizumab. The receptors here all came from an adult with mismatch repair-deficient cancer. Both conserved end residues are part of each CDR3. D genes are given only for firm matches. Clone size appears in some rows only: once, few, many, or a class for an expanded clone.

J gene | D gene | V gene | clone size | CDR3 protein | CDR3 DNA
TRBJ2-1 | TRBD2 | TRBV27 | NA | CASSTSGMLRDEQFF | TGTGCCAGCAGTACTAGCGGGATGCTTAGGGATGAGCAGTTCTTC
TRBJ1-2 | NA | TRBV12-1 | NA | CASSFRLRVRERANYGYTF | TGTGCCAGCAGCTTTAGGTTGCGAGTGAGGGAAAGAGCTAACTATGGCTACACCTTC
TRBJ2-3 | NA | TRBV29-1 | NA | CSVDSGFSTDTQYF | TGCAGCGTTGATTCGGGATTTAGCACAGATACGCAGTATTTT
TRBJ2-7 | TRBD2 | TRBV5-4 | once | CASSLDAGLYEQYF | TGTGCCAGCAGCTTGGATGCGGGACTATACGAGCAGTACTTC
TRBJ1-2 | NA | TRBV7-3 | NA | CASSETGRDGYTF | TGTGCCAGCAGCGAAACGGGGCGTGATGGCTACACCTTC
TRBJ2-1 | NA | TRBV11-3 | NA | CASSPLGVFNEQFF | TGTGCCAGCAGCCCACTCGGGGTGTTCAATGAGCAGTTCTTC
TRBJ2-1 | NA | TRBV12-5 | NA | CASGLVWGGNNEQFF | TGTGCTAGTGGTTTGGTCTGGGGCGGGAACAATGAGCAGTTCTTC
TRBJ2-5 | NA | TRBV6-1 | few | CAGRRAKETQYF | TGTGCCGGCCGGAGGGCGAAAGAGACCCAGTACTTC
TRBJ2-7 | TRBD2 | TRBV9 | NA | CASSVAGTSGYEQYF | TGTGCCAGCAGCGTCGCCGGGACTAGCGGTTACGAGCAGTACTTC
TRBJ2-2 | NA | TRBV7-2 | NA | CASSLSIQNTGELFF | TGTGCCAGCAGCTTATCGATCCAGAACACCGGGGAGCTGTTTTTT
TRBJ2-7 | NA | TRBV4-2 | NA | CASSQVEGFHEQYF | TGTGCCAGCAGCCAAGTGGAAGGGTTCCACGAGCAGTACTTC
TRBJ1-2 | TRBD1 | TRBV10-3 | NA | CAISEDRGLGYTF | TGTGCCATCAGTGAGGACAGGGGGCTAGGCTACACCTTC
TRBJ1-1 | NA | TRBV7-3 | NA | CASSGQSNTEAFF | TGTGCCAGCAGCGGACAATCGAACACTGAAGCTTTCTTT